The 22 T cell receptor beta chains below were found in one sample sequenced in a study of cytomegalovirus exposure and HLA in healthy donors. With 60 Vbeta and 13 Jbeta primers, the PCR was carried out. The method was immunoSEQ multiplex PCR; TCRdb's version includes in-frame clones alone and lacks a portion of them. This specimen shows about 46,000 clones; the ten leading clones hold approximately 1.2%. The sequencing sample was made of PBMCs. Every receptor here comes from a woman aged 40 to 55 in good health and CMV-seronegative.

The rearrangement links TRBV18 to TRBJ2-3; 8 nucleotides agree with TRBD2. J lost 0 bases, V lost 2 bases, and 10 bases had no gene match. CDR1 and CDR2 from the germline V gene are KGHSH and LQKENI. The CDR3 is 18 amino acids. The CDR3 protein is CASSPRTVAGTSTDTQYF. The CDR3 DNA reads TGTGCCAGCTCACCAAGGACCGTAGCGGGGACTAGCACAGATACGCAGTATTTT.

The V gene is TRBV27, the J gene TRBJ2-7; 9 nucleotides match TRBD1. Germline CDR1 reads MNHEY; CDR2 reads SMNVEV (reference sequence). Losses at the gene ends were 5 bases for V and 4 bases for J; bases not matched to a gene: 6. The CDR3 sequence is 14 residues long. In nucleotides, the CDR3 is TGTGCCAGCAGTCTAACCGGGACAGGGTACGAGCAGTACTTC. Translation: CASSLTGTGYEQYF.

V gene TRBV7-2 combines with J gene TRBJ2-7; D is possibly TRBD1 (5 bases). Trimming removed 3 bases from V and 0 bases from J, with 12 bases in between. This CDR3 has 15 amino acids. From germline, CDR1 is SGHTA and CDR2 FQGNSA. The CDR3 loop reads CASSFFWGPSYEQYF. CDR3 bases: TGTGCCAGCAGCTTTTTTTGGGGCCCCTCCTACGAGCAGTACTTC.

This rearrangement joins TRBV19 to TRBJ2-7, with D perhaps matching TRBD2 (6 bases). Germline V gene sequence: CDR1 LNHDA, CDR2 SQIVND (reference sequence). Trimming took 6 bases from V and 6 from J, leaving 15 bases between them. This CDR3 is built from 13 residues. The CDR3 DNA reads TGTGCCAGTAGGGGAGGTGGGTTCGCCGAGCAGTACTTC. Protein product: CASRGGGFAEQYF.

The chain has TRBV27 and TRBJ1-2, with 9 positions matching TRBD1. Germline V CDR1 and CDR2: MNHEY, SMNVEV (reference sequence). The V segment lost 7 bases and the J segment 8 bases; nucleotides outside the gene matches: 14. The CDR3 consists of 15 residues. CDR3 nucleotides: TGTGCCAGCACTACCTGGGGACAGGGAGCTGGGGGCTACACCTTC. As protein: CASTTWGQGAGGYTF.

This CDR3 is CASSPRTGLDTEAFF. The CDR3 region has the DNA TGTGCCAGCAGCCCCCGGACAGGGTTGGACACTGAAGCTTTCTTT. The chain couples TRBV5-5 to TRBJ1-1; 8 nucleotides match TRBD1. The CDR3 spans 15 residues. The V gene end was trimmed by 4 bases and the J gene end by 3 bases; junction bases not matched to a gene: 8. Germline lookup yields CDR1 SGHKS and CDR2 YYEKEE (reference sequence).

The rearrangement uses TRBV13 and TRBJ1-1, with 7 bases fitting TRBD1. Germline CDR1 is PRHDT and CDR2 is FYEKMQ (reference sequence). V shed 3 bases and J 0 bases; nucleotides not matched to a gene: 1. This CDR3 has 14 amino acids. CDR3 in DNA: TGTGCCAGCAGCTTGGGACAGATGAACACTGAAGCTTTCTTT. This codes for CASSLGQMNTEAFF.

A note on this clone: One end of the junction does not line up with germline, which may come from a read error. The chain is built from TRBV7-9 and TRBJ2-7; TRBD2 agrees at 14 bases. The CDR3 totals 13 residues. Germline CDR1 is SEHNR and CDR2 is FQNEAQ (reference sequence). Written as DNA, the CDR3 is TGTGCCAGTTTGGGGACTAGCGGGAGAGTGATGAGCTTC. Translation gives CASLGTSGRVMSF.

Of note for this clone: One end of the junction varies from germline; a read error may be responsible. J is TRBJ2-3 and V is TRBV5-1; D gene ambiguous. This CDR3 is built from 16 residues. Germline-derived CDR1 and CDR2 are SGHRS and YFSETQ. The CDR3 DNA is TGCGCCAGCAGTTTGGGGATCGTACAGAGCACAGATACGCAGTATTTT. Its translation is CASSLGIVQSTDTQYF.

The rearrangement joins TRBV6-5 to TRBJ1-1; the D gene is possibly TRBD1 (5 bases). Germline V CDR1 and CDR2: MNHEY, SVGAGI. V lost 6 bases to trimming and J lost 8 bases, with 16 bases between them. The CDR3 is 13 residues long. In DNA, the CDR3 is TGTGCCAGCAGACCGGGGGAGGGGACGGAAGCTTTCTTT. It yields the protein CASRPGEGTEAFF.

The J gene is TRBJ2-1, the V gene TRBV28, with 8 bases that match TRBD2. This CDR3 has 15 amino acids. V lost 7 bases and J lost 4; bases outside the gene matches: 9. The germline gives CDR1 MDHEN, CDR2 SYDVKM. In DNA form, the CDR3 reads TGTGCCAGCATCTCTGGGACTAGAATTTACAATGAGCAGTTCTTC. It is translated as CASISGTRIYNEQFF.

The rearrangement uses TRBV4-3 and TRBJ2-7; a possible D gene is TRBD2 (6 bases). There are 13 residues in the CDR3. Trimming took off 3 bases at V and 4 bases at J, with 10 bases between the two ends. CDR1 LGHNA and CDR2 YSLEER come from the germline V gene. The CDR3 bases are TGCGCCAGCAGCCAGACGGGAGAGTACGAGCAGTACTTC. As protein: CASSQTGEYEQYF.

The CDR3 region is CASSQALANTGELFF. The CDR3 DNA reads TGCGCCAGCAGCCAAGCCCTAGCGAACACCGGGGAGCTGTTTTTT. This rearrangement joins TRBV4-1 to TRBJ2-2; D is ambiguous. Germline CDR1 MGHRA, CDR2 YSYEKL. The V end was cut by 1 base, the J end by 0 bases, with 6 bases between. CDR3 length: 15 residues.

This chain connects TRBV5-1 to TRBJ2-2; D is unclear. CDR1 and CDR2 (germline): SGHRS, YFSETQ. The CDR3 sequence is 14 residues long. The V and J ends lost 1 base and 3 bases respectively, with 7 bases between them. The CDR3 sequence: CASSLYQYTGELFF. CDR3 nucleotides: TGCGCCAGCAGCTTGTATCAGTACACCGGGGAGCTGTTTTTT. The whole variable domain, filled in from reference TRBV5-1 and TRBJ2-2, reads KAGVTQTPRYLIKTRGQQVTLSCSPISGHRSVSWYQQTPGQGLQFLFEYFSETQRNKGNFPGRFSGRQFSNSRSEMNVSTLELGDSALYLCASSLYQYTGELFFGEGSRLTVL.

V usage is TRBV4-3 and J usage is TRBJ1-4; D uncertain. The CDR3 loop spans 17 amino acids. Germline-derived CDR1 and CDR2 are LGHNA and YSLEER. Trimming shortened V by 1 base and J by 5 bases, and 17 bases separated the two germline ends. CDR3 DNA: TGCGCCAGCAGCCAAGCATTAGCCGCGCGCTTAAATGAAAAACTGTTTTTT. Amino acids: CASSQALAARLNEKLFF.

The V gene is TRBV7-9, the J gene TRBJ1-5; tentative D call: TRBD1 (6 bases). CDR1 and CDR2 from the germline V gene are SEHNR and FQNEAQ (reference sequence). Trimming took off 5 bases at V and 4 bases at J, with 18 bases between the two ends. The CDR3 sequence is 16 residues long. DNA of the CDR3: TGTGCCAGCAGCCCCGGGGTGGGGGCAATTAATCAGCCCCAGCATTTT. Encoded protein: CASSPGVGAINQPQHF.

The V and J genes are TRBV9 and TRBJ1-1; TRBD1 agrees at 7 bases. Unmatched junction bases numbered 7, after V lost 0 bases and J lost 8 bases. The length of the CDR3 is 14 residues. Germline loops: CDR1 SGDLS, CDR2 YYNGEE. CDR3 nucleotides: TGTGCCAGCAGCGTAGACGACAGGGTAGAGGAAGCTTTCTTT. It encodes CASSVDDRVEEAFF.

Notes on this clone: Sequence at one end of the junction differs from germline and may be a read error. This rearrangement joins TRBV18 to TRBJ2-5; D is unclear. The V gene's germline CDR1 is KGHSH and CDR2 LQKENI. CDR3 size: 11 residues. The CDR3 DNA reads TGTGCCAGCTCACCAAAAGAGAACCAGTACTTC. Encoded protein: CASSPKENQYF.

This chain links TRBV4-2 with TRBJ2-5; tentative D call: TRBD2 (5 bases). Germline-derived CDR1 and CDR2 are LGHNA and YNFKEQ. Trimming pared 5 bases from V and 2 bases from J, leaving 12 bases between. CDR3 length: 14 residues. The CDR3 DNA follows: TGTGCCAGCAGCAGAGGAGGCGAACAAGAGACCCAGTACTTC. It encodes CASSRGGEQETQYF.

Written as DNA, the CDR3 is TGCGCCAGCAGTAACCCCCCTCGGAGTCTTACTGAAGCTTTCTTT. Encoded protein: CASSNPPRSLTEAFF. The chain recombines TRBV5-1 with TRBJ1-1; D call uncertain. CDR3 size: 15 residues. Looked up from germline, CDR1 is SGHRS and CDR2 is YFSETQ. Trimming shortened V by 5 bases and J by 5 bases, and 19 bases separated the two germline ends. Using reference TRBV5-1 and TRBJ1-1 for the parts outside the CDR3, the full variable domain is KAGVTQTPRYLIKTRGQQVTLSCSPISGHRSVSWYQQTPGQGLQFLFEYFSETQRNKGNFPGRFSGRQFSNSRSEMNVSTLELGDSALYLCASSNPPRSLTEAFFGQGTRLTVV.

J is TRBJ2-3 and V is TRBV25-1; TRBD1 might be the D (6 bases). V shed 7 bases and J shed 2 bases, with 10 bases lying between them. This CDR3 is 13 amino acids long. Germline V lookup: CDR1 MGHDK, CDR2 SYGVNS. In DNA form, the CDR3 reads TGTGCCAGCACGGACAGTACCACAGATACGCAGTATTTT. As protein: CASTDSTTDTQYF. Filled out from reference TRBV25-1 and TRBJ2-3, the complete variable domain reads EADIYQTPRYLVIGTGKKITLECSQTMGHDKMYWYQQDPGMELHLIHYSYGVNSTEKGDLSSESTVSRIRTEHFPLTLESARPSHTSQYLCASTDSTTDTQYFGPGTRLTVL.

The CDR3 reads CASRGRSGANVLTF. CDR3 nucleotides: TGTGCCAGCCGGGGGAGGTCTGGGGCCAACGTCCTGACTTTC. V usage is TRBV6-5 and J usage is TRBJ2-6; tentatively, D is TRBD2 (6 bases). The germline V and J ends were trimmed by 8 bases and 1 base, with 9 bases remaining between them. The CDR3 length is 14 residues. Germline V lookup: CDR1 MNHEY, CDR2 SVGAGI.